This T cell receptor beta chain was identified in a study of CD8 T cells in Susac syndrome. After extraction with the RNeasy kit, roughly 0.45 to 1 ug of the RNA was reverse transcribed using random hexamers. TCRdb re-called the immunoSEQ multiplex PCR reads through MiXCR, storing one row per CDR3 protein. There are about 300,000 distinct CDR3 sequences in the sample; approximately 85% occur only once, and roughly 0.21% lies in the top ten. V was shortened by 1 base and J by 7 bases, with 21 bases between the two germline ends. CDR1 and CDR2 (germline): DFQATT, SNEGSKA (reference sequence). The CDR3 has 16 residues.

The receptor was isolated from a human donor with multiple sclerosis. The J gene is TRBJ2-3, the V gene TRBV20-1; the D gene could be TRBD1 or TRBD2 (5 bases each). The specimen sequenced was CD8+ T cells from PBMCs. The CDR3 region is CSARVGVGEGLNTQYF. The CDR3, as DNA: TGCAGTGCTAGAGTTGGTGTGGGGGAAGGATTAAATACGCAGTATTTT.